This paragraph covers one T cell receptor (beta chain) sequence. The sample is drawn from a study of blood T cell repertoires in COVID-19. Study-level information: Acute-phase and convalescent COVID-19 samples originated in the United States, Italy and Spain. T cells, B-cell-depleted T cells, or PBMCs supplied cDNA or gDNA.

Germline values: CDR1 SGHNT, CDR2 YYREEE (reference sequence). V lost 4 bases and J lost 8, with 12 bases in between. The CDR3 extends over 12 amino acids. Study processing details: The authors estimated nucleated cell counts from reference gene primer amplification. Repertoires were generated with immunoSEQ multiplex PCR, while TCRdb's copy carries only in-frame clones and drops some. V and J calls and clone size follow that table, whereas D and trimming were derived from the DNA. The sample holds 150,000 to 200,000 clones, about 89% seen once. The rearrangement links TRBV5-4 to TRBJ1-1, with D maybe TRBD1 (6 bases). Sequencing was performed on peripheral blood. This sequence was found in a man between 60 and 75 years old with acute or convalescent COVID-19. The CDR3 loop reads CASSRGGEEAFF. The CDR3 DNA is TGTGCCAGCAGCAGGGGGGGGGAAGAAGCTTTCTTT.